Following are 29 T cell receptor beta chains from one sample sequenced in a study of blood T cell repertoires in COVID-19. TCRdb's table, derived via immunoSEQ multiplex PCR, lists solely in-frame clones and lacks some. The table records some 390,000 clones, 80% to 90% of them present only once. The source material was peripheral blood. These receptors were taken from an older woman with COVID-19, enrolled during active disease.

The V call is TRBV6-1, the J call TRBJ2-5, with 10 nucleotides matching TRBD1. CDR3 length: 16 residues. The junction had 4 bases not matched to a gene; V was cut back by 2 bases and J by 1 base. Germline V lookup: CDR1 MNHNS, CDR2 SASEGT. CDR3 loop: CASSEPGQGLQETQYF. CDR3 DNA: TGTGCCAGCAGTGAACCGGGACAGGGGCTCCAAGAGACCCAGTACTTC.

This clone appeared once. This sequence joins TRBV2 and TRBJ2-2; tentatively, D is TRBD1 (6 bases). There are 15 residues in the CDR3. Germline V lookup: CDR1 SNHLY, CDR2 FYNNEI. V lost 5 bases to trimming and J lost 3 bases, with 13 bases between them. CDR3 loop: CASSLVRGDTGELFF. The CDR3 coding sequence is TGTGCCAGCAGTCTCGTCAGGGGCGACACCGGGGAGCTGTTTTTT.

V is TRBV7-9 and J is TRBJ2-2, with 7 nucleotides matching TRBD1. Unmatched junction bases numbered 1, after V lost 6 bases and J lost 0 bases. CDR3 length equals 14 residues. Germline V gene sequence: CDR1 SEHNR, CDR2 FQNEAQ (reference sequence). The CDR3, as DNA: TGTGCCAGCAGAGGGACAGCGAACACCGGGGAGCTGTTTTTT. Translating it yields CASRGTANTGELFF.

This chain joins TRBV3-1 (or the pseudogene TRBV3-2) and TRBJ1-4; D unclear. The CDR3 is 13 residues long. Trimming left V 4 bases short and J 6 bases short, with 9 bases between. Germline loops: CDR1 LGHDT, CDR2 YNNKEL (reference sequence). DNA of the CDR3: TGTGCCAGCAGCCCCGGGAGTTATGAAAAACTGTTTTTT. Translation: CASSPGSYEKLFF.

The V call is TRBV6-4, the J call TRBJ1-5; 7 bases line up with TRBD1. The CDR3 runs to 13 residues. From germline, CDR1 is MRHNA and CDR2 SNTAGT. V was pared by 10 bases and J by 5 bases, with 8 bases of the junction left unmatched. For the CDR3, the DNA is TGTGCCACCAACACAGACAGGGATCAGCCCCAGCATTTT. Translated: CATNTDRDQPQHF.

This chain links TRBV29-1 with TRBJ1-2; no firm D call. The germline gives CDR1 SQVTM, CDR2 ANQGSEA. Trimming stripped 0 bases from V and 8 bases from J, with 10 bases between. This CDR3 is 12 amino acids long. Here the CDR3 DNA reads TGCAGCGTTGAAGATCGGGGAGACGGCTACACCTTC. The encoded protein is CSVEDRGDGYTF. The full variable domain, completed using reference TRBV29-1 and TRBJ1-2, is SAVISQKPSRDICQRGTSLTIQCQVDSQVTMMFWYRQQPGQSLTLIATANQGSEATYESGFVIDKFPISRPNLTFSTLTVSNMSPEDSSIYLCSVEDRGDGYTFGSGTRLTVV.

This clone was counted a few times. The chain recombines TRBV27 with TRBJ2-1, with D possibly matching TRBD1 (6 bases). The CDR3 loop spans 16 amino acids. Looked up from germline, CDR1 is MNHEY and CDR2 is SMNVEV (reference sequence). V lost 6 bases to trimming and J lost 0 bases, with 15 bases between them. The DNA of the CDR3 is TGTGCCAGCAGACCCGACAGGCCTAGCTCCTACAATGAGCAGTTCTTC. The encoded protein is CASRPDRPSSYNEQFF.

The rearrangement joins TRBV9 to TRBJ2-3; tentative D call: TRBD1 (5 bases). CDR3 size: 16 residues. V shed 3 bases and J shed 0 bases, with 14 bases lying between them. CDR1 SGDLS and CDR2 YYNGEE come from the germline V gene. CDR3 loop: CASSALPGASTDTQYF. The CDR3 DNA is TGTGCCAGCAGCGCCCTCCCTGGGGCTAGCACAGATACGCAGTATTTT.

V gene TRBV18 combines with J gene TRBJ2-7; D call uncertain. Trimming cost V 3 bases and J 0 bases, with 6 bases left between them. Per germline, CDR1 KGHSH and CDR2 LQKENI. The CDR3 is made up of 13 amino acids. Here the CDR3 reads CASSPPSSYEQYF. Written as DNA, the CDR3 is TGTGCCAGCTCACCCCCTAGCTCCTACGAGCAGTACTTC.

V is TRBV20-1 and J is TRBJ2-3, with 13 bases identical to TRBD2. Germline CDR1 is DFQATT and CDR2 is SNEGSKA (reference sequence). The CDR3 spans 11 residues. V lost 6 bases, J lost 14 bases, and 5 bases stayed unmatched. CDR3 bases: TGCAGTGCCCAACTAGCGGGGGGGGTGTATTTT. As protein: CSAQLAGGVYF.

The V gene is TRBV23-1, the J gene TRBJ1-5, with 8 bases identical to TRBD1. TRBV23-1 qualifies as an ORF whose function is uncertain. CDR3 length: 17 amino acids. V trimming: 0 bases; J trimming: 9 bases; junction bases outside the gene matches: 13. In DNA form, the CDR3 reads TGCGCCAGCAGTCAATCGAGGGTGTCCCGGGACAGGAGGCCCCAGCATTTT. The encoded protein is CASSQSRVSRDRRPQHF.

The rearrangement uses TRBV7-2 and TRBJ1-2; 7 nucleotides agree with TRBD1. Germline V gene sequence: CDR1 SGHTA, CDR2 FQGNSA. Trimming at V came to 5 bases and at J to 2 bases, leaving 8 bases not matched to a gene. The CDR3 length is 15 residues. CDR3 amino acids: CASSVAATGNYGYTF. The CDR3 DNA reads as TGTGCCAGCAGCGTTGCCGCGACAGGGAACTATGGCTACACCTTC.

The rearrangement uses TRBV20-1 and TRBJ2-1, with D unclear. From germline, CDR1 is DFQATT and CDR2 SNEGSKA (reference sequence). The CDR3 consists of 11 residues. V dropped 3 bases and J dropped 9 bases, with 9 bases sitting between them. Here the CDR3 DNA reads TGCAGTGCTAGCCACCCCAGTGAGCAGTTCTTC. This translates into CSASHPSEQFF.

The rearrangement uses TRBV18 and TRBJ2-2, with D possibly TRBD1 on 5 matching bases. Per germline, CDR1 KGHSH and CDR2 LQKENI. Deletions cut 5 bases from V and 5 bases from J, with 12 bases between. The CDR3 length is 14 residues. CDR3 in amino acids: CASSILAGTGELFF. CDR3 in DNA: TGTGCCAGCTCAATCCTCGCAGGGACCGGGGAGCTGTTTTTT.

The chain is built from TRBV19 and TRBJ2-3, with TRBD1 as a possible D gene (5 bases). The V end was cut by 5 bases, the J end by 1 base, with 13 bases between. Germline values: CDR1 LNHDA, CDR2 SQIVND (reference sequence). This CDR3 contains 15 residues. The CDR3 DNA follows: TGTGCCAGTAGTTCCTGGATGGGGCGCACAGATACGCAGTATTTT. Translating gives CASSSWMGRTDTQYF.

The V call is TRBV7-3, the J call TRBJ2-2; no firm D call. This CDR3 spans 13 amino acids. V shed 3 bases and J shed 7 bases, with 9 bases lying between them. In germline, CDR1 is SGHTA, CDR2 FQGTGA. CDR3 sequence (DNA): TGTGCCAGCAGCTTCCGAGTCGACGGGGAGCTGTTTTTT. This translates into CASSFRVDGELFF.

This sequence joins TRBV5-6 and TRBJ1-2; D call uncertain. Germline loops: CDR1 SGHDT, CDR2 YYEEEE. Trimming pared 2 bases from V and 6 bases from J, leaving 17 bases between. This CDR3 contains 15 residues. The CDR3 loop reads CASSFLRIIIDGYTF. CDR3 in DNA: TGTGCCAGCAGCTTCCTCAGGATCATAATTGATGGCTACACCTTC. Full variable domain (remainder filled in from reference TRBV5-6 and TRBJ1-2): DAGVTQSPTHLIKTRGQQVTLRCSPKSGHDTVSWYQQALGQGPQFIFQYYEEEERQRGNFPDRFSGHQFPNYSSELNVNALLLGDSALYLCASSFLRIIIDGYTFGSGTRLTVV.

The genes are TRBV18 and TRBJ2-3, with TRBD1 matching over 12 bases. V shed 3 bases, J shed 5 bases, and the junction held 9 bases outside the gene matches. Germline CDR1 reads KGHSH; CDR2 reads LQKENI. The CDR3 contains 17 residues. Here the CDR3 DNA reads TGTGCCAGCTCACCCTACGGGACAGGGGGCCCGAAAGATACGCAGTATTTT. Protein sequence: CASSPYGTGGPKDTQYF.

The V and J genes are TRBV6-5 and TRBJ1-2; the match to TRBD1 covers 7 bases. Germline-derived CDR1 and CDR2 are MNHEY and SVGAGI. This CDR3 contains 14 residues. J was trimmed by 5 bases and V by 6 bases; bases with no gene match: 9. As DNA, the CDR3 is TGTGCCAGCAGCCCACGACCGGGACAGTATGGCTACACCTTC. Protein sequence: CASSPRPGQYGYTF.

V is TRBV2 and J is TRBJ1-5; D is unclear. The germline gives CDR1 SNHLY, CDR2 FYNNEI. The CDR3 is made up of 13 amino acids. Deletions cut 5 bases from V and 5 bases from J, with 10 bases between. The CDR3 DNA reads TGTGCCAGCAGTCCTGAGGTCGATCAGCCCCAGCATTTT. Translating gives CASSPEVDQPQHF.

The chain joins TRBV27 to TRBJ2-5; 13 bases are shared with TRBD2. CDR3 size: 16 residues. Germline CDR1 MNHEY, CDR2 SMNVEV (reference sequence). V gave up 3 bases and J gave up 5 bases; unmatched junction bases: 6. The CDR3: CASSLGLAGSQETQYF. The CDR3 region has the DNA TGTGCCAGCAGTTTGGGACTAGCGGGGTCCCAGGAGACCCAGTACTTC.

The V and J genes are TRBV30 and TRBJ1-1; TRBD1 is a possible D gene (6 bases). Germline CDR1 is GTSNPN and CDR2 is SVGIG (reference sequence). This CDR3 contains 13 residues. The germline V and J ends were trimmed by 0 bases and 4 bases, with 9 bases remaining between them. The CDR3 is CAWSVPRGTEAFF. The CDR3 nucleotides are TGTGCCTGGAGTGTACCCAGGGGCACTGAAGCTTTCTTT. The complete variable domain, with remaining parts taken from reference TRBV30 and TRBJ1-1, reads SQTIHQWPATLVQPVGSPLSLECTVEGTSNPNLYWYRQAAGRGLQLLFYSVGIGQISSEVPQNLSASRPQDRQFILSSKKLLLSDSGFYLCAWSVPRGTEAFFGQGTRLTVV.

Here the CDR3 reads CASGLSTAEQFF. CDR3 sequence (DNA): TGTGCTAGTGGTTTGTCGACAGCTGAGCAGTTCTTC. The gene calls are TRBV12-5 and TRBJ2-1, with TRBD1 as a possible D gene (5 bases). The germline V and J ends were trimmed by 2 bases and 9 bases, with 8 bases remaining between them. This CDR3 spans 12 amino acids. Germline-derived CDR1 and CDR2 are LGHNT and FRNRAP.

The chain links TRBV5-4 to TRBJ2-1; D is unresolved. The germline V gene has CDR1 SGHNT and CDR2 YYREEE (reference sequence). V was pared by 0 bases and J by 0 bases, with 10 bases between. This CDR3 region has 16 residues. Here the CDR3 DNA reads TGTGCCAGCAGCTTGGCCTCAGGCGTCTCCTACAATGAGCAGTTCTTC. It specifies CASSLASGVSYNEQFF.

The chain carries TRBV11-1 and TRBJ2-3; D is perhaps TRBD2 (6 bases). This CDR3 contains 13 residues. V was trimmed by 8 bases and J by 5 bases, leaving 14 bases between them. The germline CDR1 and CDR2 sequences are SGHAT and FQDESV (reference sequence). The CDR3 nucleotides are TGTGCCAGCCGGAAGAGGGGACTAGATACGCAGTATTTT. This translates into CASRKRGLDTQYF.

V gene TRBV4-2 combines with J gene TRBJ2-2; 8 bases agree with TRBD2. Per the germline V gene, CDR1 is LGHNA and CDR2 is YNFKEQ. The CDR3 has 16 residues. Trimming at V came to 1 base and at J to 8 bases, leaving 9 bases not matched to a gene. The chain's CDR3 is CASSQVSGVPAGELFF. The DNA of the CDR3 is TGTGCCAGCAGCCAAGTTAGCGGGGTCCCCGCAGGGGAGCTGTTTTTT.

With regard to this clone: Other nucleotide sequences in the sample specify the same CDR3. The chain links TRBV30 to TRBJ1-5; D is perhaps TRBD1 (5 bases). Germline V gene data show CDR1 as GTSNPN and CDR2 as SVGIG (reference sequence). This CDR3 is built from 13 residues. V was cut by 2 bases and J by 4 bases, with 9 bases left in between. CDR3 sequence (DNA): TGTGCCTGGAGTCGTCAGGGAAATCAGCCCCAGCATTTT. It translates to CAWSRQGNQPQHF.

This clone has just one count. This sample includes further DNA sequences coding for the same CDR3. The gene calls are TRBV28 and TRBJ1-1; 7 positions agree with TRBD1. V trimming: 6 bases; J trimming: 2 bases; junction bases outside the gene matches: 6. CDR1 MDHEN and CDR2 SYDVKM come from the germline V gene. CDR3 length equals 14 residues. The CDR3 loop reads CASRTGTANTEAFF. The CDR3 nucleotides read TGTGCCAGCAGAACCGGGACAGCAAACACTGAAGCTTTCTTT.

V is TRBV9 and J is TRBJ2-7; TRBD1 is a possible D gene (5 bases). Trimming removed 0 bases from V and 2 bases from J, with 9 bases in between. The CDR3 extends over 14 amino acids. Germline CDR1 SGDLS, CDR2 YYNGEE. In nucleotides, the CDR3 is TGTGCCAGCAGCGTAGCTACAGGACCCTACGAGCAGTACTTC. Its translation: CASSVATGPYEQYF.